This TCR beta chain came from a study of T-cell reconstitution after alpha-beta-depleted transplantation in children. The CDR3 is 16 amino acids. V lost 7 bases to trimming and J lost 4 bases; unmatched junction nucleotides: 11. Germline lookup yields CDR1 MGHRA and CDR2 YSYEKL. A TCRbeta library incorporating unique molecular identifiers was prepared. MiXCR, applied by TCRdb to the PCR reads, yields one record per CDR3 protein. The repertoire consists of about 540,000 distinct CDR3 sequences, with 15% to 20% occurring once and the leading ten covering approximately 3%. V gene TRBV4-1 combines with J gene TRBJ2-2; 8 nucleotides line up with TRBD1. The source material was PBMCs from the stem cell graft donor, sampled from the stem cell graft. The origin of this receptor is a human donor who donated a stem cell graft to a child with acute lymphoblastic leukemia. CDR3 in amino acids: CASNPFGQGGTGELFF. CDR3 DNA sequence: TGCGCCAGCAATCCCTTCGGACAGGGAGGCACCGGGGAGCTGTTTTTT.